This note documents a single TCR beta chain sequence. Its antigen remains unknown. The data were obtained in a study of T cells in localized non-small cell lung cancer. Overall study findings and caveats: In adjacent lung, a median roughly 60 of the top 100 tumor clones were found.

Germline V gene sequence: CDR1 SGDLS, CDR2 YYNGEE. The CDR3 loop spans 19 amino acids. Between the trimmed V and J ends, which lost 0 bases and 0 bases, there was a span of 19 bases. Assay used: immunoSEQ multiplex PCR; TCRdb lists only in-frame clones, some missing. The table shows roughly 36,000 clones, with more than 75% occurring only once. The specimen comprised PBMCs, sampled before any cancer treatment. This rearrangement joins TRBV9 to TRBJ2-1; a weak D match, TRBD1 (6 bases). This TCR came from a woman aged 35 to 69 with stage II squamous cell lung carcinoma. The CDR3 reads CASSVEGDGVFSSYNEQFF. CDR3 DNA sequence: TGTGCCAGCAGCGTAGAGGGGGATGGCGTTTTTAGCTCCTACAATGAGCAGTTCTTC.